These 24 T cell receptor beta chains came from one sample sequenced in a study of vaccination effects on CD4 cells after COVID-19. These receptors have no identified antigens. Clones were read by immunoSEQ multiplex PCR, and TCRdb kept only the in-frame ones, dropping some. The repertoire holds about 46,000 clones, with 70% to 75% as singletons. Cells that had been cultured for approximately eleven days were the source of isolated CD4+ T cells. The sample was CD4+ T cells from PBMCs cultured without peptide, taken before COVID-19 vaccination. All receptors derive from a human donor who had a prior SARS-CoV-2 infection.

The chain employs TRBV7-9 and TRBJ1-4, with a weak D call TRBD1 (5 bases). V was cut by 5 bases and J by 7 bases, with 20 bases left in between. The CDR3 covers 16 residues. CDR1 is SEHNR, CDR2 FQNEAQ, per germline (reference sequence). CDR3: CASSRPTVAVGEKLFF. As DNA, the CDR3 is TGTGCCAGCAGCAGACCGACAGTCGCGGTCGGTGAAAAACTGTTTTTT. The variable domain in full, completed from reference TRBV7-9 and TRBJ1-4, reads DTGVSQNPRHKITKRGQNVTFRCDPISEHNRLYWYRQTLGQGPEFLTYFQNEAQLEKSRLLSDRFSAERPKGSFSTLEIQRTEQGDSAMYLCASSRPTVAVGEKLFFGSGTQLSVL.

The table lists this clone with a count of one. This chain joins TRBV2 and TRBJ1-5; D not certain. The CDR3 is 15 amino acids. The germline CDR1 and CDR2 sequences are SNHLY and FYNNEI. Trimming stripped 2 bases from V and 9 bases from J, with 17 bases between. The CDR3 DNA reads TGTGCCAGCAGTGAAAACGGGCCCAAAGTGGGGCCCCAGCATTTT. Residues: CASSENGPKVGPQHF.

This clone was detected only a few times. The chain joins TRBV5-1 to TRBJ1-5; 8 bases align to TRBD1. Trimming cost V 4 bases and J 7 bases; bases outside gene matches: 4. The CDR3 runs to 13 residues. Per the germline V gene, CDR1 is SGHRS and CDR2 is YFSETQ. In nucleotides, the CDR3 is TGCGCCAGCAGCCCAGGGGGCCGGCAGCCCCAGCATTTT. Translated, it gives CASSPGGRQPQHF.

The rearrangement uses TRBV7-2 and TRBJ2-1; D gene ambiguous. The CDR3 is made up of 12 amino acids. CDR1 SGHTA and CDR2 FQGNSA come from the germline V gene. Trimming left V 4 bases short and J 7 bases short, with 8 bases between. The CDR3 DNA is TGTGCCAGCAGCTCTTTGTGGAATGAGCAGTTCTTC. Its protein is CASSSLWNEQFF.

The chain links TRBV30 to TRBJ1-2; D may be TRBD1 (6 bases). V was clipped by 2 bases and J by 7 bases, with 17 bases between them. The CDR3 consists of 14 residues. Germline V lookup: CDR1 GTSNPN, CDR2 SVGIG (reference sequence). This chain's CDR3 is CAWSLEGDQVGYTF. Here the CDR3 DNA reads TGTGCCTGGAGTCTTGAGGGGGATCAGGTTGGCTACACCTTC.

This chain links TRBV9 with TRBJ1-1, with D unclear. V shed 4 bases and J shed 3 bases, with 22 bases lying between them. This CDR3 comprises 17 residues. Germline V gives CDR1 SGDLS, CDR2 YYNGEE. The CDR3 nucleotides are TGTGCCAGCAGCCCCATCCCCGGGTTCGTTCTTGACACTGAAGCTTTCTTT. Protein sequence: CASSPIPGFVLDTEAFF.

The DNA for the CDR3 is TGTGCCAGCAGTTTCGATGGCGTTCGGGGAGAGACCCAGTACTTC. This translates into CASSFDGVRGETQYF. The gene calls are TRBV2 and TRBJ2-5; the D gene is possibly TRBD2 (5 bases). This CDR3 is built from 15 residues. Germline V lookup: CDR1 SNHLY, CDR2 FYNNEI. V was cut by 5 bases and J by 4 bases, with 17 bases left in between.

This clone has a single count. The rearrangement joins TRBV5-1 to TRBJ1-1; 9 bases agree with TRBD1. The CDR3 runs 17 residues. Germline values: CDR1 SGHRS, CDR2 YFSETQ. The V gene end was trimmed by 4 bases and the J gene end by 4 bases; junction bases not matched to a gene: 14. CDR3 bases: TGCGCCAGCAGCCCGCCGGGACAGGGATTCGTTGGCACTGAAGCTTTCTTT. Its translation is CASSPPGQGFVGTEAFF.

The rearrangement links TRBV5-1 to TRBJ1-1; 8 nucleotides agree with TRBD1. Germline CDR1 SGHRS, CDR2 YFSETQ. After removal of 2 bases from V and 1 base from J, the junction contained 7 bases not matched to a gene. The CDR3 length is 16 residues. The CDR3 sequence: CASSFMPGGSNTEAFF. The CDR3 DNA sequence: TGCGCCAGCAGCTTCATGCCAGGGGGCTCGAACACTGAAGCTTTCTTT. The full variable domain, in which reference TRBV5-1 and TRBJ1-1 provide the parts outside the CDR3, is KAGVTQTPRYLIKTRGQQVTLSCSPISGHRSVSWYQQTPGQGLQFLFEYFSETQRNKGNFPGRFSGRQFSNSRSEMNVSTLELGDSALYLCASSFMPGGSNTEAFFGQGTRLTVV.

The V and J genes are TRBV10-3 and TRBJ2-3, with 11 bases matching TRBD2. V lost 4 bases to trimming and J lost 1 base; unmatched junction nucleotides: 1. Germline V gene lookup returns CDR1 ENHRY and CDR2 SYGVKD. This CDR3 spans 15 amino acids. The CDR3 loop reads CAISGGLAGTDTQYF. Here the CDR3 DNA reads TGTGCCATCAGTGGGGGACTAGCGGGCACAGATACGCAGTATTTT.

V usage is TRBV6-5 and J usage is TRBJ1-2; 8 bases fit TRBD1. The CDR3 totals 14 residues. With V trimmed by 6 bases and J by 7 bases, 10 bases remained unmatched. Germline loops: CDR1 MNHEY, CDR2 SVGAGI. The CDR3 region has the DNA TGTGCCAGCAGCCAATCCCTCGACAGGGGTGGCTACACCTTC. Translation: CASSQSLDRGGYTF.

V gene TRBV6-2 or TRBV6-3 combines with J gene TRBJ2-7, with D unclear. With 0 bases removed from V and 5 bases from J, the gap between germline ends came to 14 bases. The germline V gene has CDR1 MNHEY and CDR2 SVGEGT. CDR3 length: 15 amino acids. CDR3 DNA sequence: TGTGCCAGCAGTTACTCGATACAGAATGCCCACGAGCAGTACTTC. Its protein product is CASSYSIQNAHEQYF.

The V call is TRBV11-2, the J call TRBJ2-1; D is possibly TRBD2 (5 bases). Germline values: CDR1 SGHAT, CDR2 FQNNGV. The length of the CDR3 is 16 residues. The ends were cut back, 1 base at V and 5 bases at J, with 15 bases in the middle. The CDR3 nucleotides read TGTGCCAGCAGCTTAGGCGCCGGGCGGGTAGACAATGAGCAGTTCTTC. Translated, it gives CASSLGAGRVDNEQFF.

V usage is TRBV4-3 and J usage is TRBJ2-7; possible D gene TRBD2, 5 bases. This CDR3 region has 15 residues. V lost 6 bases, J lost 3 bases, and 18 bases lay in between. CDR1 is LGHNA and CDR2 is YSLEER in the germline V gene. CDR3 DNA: TGCGCCAGCAGTCGGCTAGCCTCCCTCCGCTACGAGCAGTACTTC. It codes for CASSRLASLRYEQYF.

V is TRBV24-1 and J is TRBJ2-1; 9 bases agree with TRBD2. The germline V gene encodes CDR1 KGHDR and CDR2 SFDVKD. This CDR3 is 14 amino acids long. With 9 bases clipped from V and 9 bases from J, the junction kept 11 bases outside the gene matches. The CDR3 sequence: CATGQAGGRSEQFF. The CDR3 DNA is TGTGCCACCGGCCAAGCGGGGGGCCGTTCTGAGCAGTTCTTC.

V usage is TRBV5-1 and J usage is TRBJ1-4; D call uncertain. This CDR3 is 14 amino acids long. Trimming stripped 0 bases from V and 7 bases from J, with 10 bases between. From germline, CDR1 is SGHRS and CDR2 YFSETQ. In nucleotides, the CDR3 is TGCGCCAGCAGCTTGGATCGTCTGAGTGAAAAACTGTTTTTT. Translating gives CASSLDRLSEKLFF.

DNA of the CDR3: TGTGCCAGCAGTAGGTACTCCCGAAGCGAGCAGTACTTC. Translating gives CASSRYSRSEQYF. The chain uses TRBV6-5 and TRBJ2-7; D is ambiguous. The ends were cut back, 5 bases at V and 6 bases at J, with 14 bases in the middle. Germline V gene data show CDR1 as MNHEY and CDR2 as SVGAGI. The CDR3 spans 13 residues.

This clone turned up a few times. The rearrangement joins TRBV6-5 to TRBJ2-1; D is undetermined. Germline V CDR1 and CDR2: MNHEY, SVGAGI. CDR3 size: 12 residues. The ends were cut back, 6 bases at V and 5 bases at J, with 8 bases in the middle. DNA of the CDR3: TGTGCCAGCAGCCCCAGGAACAATGAGCAGTTCTTC. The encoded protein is CASSPRNNEQFF.

Here the CDR3 DNA reads TGCGCCAGCAGCTTGTTAGTCGGACAGACCACAGATACGCAGTATTTT. Translating it yields CASSLLVGQTTDTQYF. V gene TRBV5-1 combines with J gene TRBJ2-3, with a tentative D call TRBD1 (6 bases). The germline V and J ends were trimmed by 1 base and 2 bases, with 14 bases remaining between them. The germline V gene encodes CDR1 SGHRS and CDR2 YFSETQ. The CDR3 runs to 16 residues.

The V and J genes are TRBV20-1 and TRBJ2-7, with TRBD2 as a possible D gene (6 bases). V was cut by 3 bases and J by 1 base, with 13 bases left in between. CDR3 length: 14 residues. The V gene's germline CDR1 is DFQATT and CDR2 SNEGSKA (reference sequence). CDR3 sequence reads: CSASGGRKSYEQYF. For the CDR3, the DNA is TGCAGTGCTAGTGGTGGGAGGAAATCCTACGAGCAGTACTTC.

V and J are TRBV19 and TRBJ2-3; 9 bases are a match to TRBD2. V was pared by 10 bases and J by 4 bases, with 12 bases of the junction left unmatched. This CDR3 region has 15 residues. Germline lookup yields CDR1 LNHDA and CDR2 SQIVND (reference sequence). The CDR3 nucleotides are TGTGCCACGAAAGAGCGGGGGGCTAAGGCAGATACGCAGTATTTT. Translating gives CATKERGAKADTQYF.

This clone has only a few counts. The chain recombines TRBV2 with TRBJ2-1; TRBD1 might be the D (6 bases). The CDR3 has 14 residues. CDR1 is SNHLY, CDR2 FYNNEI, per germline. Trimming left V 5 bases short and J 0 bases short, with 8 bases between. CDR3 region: CASSRQASYNEQFF. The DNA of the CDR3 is TGTGCCAGCAGTCGACAGGCCTCCTACAATGAGCAGTTCTTC.

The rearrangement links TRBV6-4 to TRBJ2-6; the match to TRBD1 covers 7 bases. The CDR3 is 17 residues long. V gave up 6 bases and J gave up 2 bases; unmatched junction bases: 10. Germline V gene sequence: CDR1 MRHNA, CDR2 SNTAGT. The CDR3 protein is CASSRDRLHTGANVLTF. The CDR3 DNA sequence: TGTGCCAGCAGCCGGGACAGACTTCACACTGGGGCCAACGTCCTGACTTTC.

CDR3 sequence (DNA): TGCGCCAGCAGCCAAGATCAAGATAGCGGGAGAGCCGGGGAGCTGTTTTTT. Translated, it gives CASSQDQDSGRAGELFF. The chain joins TRBV4-1 to TRBJ2-2; 9 bases align to TRBD2. The CDR3 totals 17 residues. Germline trimming cut 0 bases from V and 6 bases from J; bases unmatched to any gene: 8. CDR1 is MGHRA, CDR2 YSYEKL, per germline.